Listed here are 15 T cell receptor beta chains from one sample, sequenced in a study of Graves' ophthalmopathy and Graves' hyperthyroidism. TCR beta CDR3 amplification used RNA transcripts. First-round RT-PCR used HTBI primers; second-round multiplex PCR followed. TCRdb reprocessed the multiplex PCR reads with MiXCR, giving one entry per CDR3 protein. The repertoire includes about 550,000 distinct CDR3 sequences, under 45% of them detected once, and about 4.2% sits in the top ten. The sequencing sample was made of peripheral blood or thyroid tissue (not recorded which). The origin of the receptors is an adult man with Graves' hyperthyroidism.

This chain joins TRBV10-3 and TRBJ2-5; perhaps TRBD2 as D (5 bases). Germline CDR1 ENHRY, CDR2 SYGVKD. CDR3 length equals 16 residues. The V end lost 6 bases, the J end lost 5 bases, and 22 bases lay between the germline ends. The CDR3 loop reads CAISLGPSSSSETQYF. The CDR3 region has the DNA TGTGCCATCAGCTTAGGACCTTCTTCTAGCTCCGAGACCCAGTACTTC.

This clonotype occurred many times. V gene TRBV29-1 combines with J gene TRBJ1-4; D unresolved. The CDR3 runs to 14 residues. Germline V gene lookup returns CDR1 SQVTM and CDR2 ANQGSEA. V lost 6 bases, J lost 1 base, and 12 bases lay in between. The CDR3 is CSVQGRITNEKLFF. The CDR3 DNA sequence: TGCAGCGTGCAAGGACGGATAACTAATGAAAAACTGTTTTTT. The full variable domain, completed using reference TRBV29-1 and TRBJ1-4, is SAVISQKPSRDICQRGTSLTIQCQVDSQVTMMFWYRQQPGQSLTLIATANQGSEATYESGFVIDKFPISRPNLTFSTLTVSNMSPEDSSIYLCSVQGRITNEKLFFGSGTQLSVL.

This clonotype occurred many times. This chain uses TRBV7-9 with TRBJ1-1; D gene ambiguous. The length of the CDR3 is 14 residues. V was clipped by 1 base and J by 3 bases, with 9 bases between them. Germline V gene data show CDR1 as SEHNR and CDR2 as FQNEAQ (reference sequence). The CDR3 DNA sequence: TGTGCCAGCAGCTTAGTGTTCGGGGACACTGAAGCTTTCTTT. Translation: CASSLVFGDTEAFF.

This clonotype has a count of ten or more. The CDR3 sequence: CASTDGLAGTYEQYF. The CDR3, as DNA: TGTGCCAGCACCGATGGACTAGCGGGAACCTACGAGCAGTACTTC. The V call is TRBV2, the J call TRBJ2-7; 12 nucleotides agree with TRBD2. V lost 7 bases and J lost 2; bases outside the gene matches: 6. CDR3 size: 15 residues. The germline gives CDR1 SNHLY, CDR2 FYNNEI.

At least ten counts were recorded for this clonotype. CDR3 in DNA: TGCGCCAGCAGCTCATCCTCCGGACGGGACCATTCTAGCTCCTACGAGCAGTACTTC. This encodes CASSSSSGRDHSSSYEQYF. This chain links TRBV5-1 with TRBJ2-7; D assignment may be TRBD1 or TRBD2 (5 bases each). Trimming stripped 3 bases from V and 0 bases from J, with 25 bases between. Germline lookup yields CDR1 SGHRS and CDR2 YFSETQ. This CDR3 contains 19 residues.

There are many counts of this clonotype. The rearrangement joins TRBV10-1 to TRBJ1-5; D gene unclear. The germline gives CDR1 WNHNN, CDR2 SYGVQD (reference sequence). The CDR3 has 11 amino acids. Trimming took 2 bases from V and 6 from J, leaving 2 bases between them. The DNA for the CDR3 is TGCGCCAGCAGTGAGGTTCAGCCCCAGCATTTT. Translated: CASSEVQPQHF.

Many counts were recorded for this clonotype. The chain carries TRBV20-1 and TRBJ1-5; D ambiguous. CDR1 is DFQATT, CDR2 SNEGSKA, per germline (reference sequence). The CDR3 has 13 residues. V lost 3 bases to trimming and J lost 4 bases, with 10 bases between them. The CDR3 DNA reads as TGCAGTGCTAGGGGAAATTGGAATCAGCCCCAGCATTTT. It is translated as CSARGNWNQPQHF.

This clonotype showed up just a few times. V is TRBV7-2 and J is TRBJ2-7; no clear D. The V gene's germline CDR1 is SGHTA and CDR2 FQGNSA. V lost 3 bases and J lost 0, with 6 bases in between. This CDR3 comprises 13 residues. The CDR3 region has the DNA TGTGCCAGCAGCTTCGACCACTCCTACGAGCAGTACTTC. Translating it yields CASSFDHSYEQYF.

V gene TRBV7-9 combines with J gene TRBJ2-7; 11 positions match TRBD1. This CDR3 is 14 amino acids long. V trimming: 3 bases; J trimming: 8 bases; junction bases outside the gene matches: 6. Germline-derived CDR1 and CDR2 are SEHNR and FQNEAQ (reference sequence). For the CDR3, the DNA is TGTGCCAGCAGCTTCCGGGACAGGGGGGAGCAGCAGTACTTC. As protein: CASSFRDRGEQQYF.

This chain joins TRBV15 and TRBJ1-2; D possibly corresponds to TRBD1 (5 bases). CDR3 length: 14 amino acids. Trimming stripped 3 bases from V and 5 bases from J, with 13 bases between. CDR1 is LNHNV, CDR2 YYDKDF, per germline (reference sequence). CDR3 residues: CATSSLGGAYGYTF. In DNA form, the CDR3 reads TGTGCCACCAGCAGTTTAGGAGGGGCATATGGCTACACCTTC.

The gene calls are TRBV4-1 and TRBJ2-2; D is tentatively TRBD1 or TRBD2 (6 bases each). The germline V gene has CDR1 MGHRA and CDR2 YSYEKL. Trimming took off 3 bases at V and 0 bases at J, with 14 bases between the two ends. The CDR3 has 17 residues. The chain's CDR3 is CASSQDPRGANTGELFF. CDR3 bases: TGCGCCAGCAGCCAGGACCCGAGGGGGGCGAACACCGGGGAGCTGTTTTTT.

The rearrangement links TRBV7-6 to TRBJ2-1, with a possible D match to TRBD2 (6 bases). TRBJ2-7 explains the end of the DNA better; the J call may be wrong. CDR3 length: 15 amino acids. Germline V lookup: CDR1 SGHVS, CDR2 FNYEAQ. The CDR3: CASSLTLAPYNEQYF. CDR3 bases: TGTGCCAGCAGCTTAACCCTAGCGCCGTACAATGAGCAGTACTTC.

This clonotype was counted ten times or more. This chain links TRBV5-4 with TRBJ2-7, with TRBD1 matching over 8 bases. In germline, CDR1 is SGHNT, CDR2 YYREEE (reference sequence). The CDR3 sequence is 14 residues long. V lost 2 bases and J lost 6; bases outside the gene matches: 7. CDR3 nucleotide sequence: TGTGCCAGCAGCTTACAGGGGGGAGTTCGCGAGCAGTACTTC. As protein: CASSLQGGVREQYF.

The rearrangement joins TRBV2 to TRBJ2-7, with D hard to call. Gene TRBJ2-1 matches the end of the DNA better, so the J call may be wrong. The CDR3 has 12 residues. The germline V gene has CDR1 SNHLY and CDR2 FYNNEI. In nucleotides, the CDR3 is TGTGCCAGCAGTGCGGCCCTAAATGAGCAGTTCTTC. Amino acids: CASSAALNEQFF.

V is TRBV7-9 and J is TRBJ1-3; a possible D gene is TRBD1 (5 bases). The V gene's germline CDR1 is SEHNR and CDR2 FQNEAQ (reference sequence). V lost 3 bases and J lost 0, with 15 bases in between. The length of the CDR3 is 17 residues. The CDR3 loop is CASSLAGTPYSGNTIYF. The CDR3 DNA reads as TGTGCCAGCAGCTTGGCAGGGACGCCTTACTCTGGAAACACCATATATTTT.